This TCR beta chain was sequenced for a study of radiotherapy plus CTLA-4 blockade in lung cancer. Assay used: immunoSEQ multiplex PCR; TCRdb lists only in-frame clones, some missing. The profile covers about 39,000 clones, with 79% appearing a single time and around a quarter taken by the ten largest. The sample consisted of peripheral blood, taken from a patient treated with radiotherapy plus ipilimumab. This TCR derives from a human donor with non-small cell lung cancer that progressed on radiotherapy plus ipilimumab.

The DNA of the CDR3 is TGTGCCACCAGCAGAGATTACACAGGGGGGAACACCGGGGAGCTGTTTTTT. Amino acid sequence: CATSRDYTGGNTGELFF. This chain uses TRBV15 with TRBJ2-2; 8 bases are a match to TRBD1. The CDR3 runs to 17 residues. Germline V gene lookup returns CDR1 LNHNV and CDR2 YYDKDF (reference sequence). Germline trimming cut 0 bases from V and 1 base from J; bases unmatched to any gene: 4.